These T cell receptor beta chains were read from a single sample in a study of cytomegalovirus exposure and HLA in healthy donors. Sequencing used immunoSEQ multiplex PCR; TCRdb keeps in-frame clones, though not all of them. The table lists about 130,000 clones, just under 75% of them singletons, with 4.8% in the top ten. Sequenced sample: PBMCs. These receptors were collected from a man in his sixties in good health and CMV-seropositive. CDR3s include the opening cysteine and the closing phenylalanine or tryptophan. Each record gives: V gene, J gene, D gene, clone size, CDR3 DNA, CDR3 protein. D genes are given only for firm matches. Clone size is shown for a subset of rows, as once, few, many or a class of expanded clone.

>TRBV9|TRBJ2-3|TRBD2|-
TGTGCCAGCAGCGTAGACGGGGGGGCGATAGATACGCAGTATTTT
CASSVDGGAIDTQYF
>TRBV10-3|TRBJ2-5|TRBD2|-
TGTGCCATCAGTGACGGGACTAGCGGGGGGCAGTTGCAAGAGACCCAGTACTTC
CAISDGTSGGQLQETQYF
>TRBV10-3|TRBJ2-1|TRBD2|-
TGTGCCATCAGAGGGGCCGGGACTAGCGGGGGAAATGAGCAGTTCTTC
CAIRGAGTSGGNEQFF
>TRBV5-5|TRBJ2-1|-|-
TGTGCCAGCAGCGGACCGGGGGGCCCTCCCTACAATGAGCAGTTCTTC
CASSGPGGPPYNEQFF
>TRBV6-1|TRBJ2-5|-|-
TGTGCCAGCAGTGAATCTGGCAGGCAAGAGACCCAGTACTTC
CASSESGRQETQYF
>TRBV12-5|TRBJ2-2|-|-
TGTGCTAGTGGTCTACAGGGTCACGGGGAGCTGTTTTTT
CASGLQGHGELFF
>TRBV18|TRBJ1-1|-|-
TGTGCCAGCTCACCACGGGAGGGGAACACTGAAGCTTTCTTT
CASSPREGNTEAFF
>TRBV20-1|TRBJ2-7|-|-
TGCAGTGCTAGAATGGCTTACGAGCAGTACTTC
CSARMAYEQYF
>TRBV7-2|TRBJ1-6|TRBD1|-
TGTGCCATCCCACAGGGGGCGCGAAATTCACCCCTCCACTTT
CAIPQGARNSPLHF
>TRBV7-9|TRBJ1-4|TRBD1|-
TGTGCCAGCAGCTTACAGGGGGCGGACACTGACAATGAAAAACTGTTTTTT
CASSLQGADTDNEKLFF
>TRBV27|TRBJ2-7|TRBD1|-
TGTGCCAGCAGGCCGGACAGGTCTACCTACGAGCAGTACTTC
CASRPDRSTYEQYF
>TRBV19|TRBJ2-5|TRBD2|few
TGTGCCAGCCGACTAGCGGGCGGCCAAGAGACCCAGTACTTC
CASRLAGGQETQYF
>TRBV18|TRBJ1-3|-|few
TGTGCCAGCTCACCTGAATCAGGGATCGGAAACACCATATATTTT
CASSPESGIGNTIYF
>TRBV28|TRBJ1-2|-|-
TGTGCCAGCAGTTCCCCGCGGGGTGGCTATGGCTACACTTTC
CASSSPRGGYGYTF
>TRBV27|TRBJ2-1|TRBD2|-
TGTGCCAGCAGTAATAGCGGGGGGTACCACAATGAGCAGTTCTTC
CASSNSGGYHNEQFF
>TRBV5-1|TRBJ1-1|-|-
TGCGCCAGCAGTATAGGAGGGACCCTGAACACTGAAGCTTTCTTT
CASSIGGTLNTEAFF
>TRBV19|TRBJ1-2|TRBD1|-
TGTGCCAGTAGTACGGACAGGGTTTATGGCTACACCTTC
CASSTDRVYGYTF
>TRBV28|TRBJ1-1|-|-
TGTGCCAGCAGTTTACAGTATGAAGCTTTCTTT
CASSLQYEAFF
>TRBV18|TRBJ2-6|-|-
TGTGCCAGCTCATCTGACAACTCTGGGGCCAACGTCCTGACTTTC
CASSSDNSGANVLTF
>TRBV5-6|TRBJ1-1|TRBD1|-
TGTGCCAGCAGCTCTGGGACAGGGCGGAACACTGAAGCTTTCTTT
CASSSGTGRNTEAFF
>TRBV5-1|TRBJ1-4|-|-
TGCGCCAGCAGCTTGGTTGTCGGGGGAGTGAAAAAACTGTTTTTT
CASSLVVGGVKKLFF
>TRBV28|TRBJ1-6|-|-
TGTGCCAGCAGTTTAATGACATTCCCCTATAATTCACCCCTCCACTTT
CASSLMTFPYNSPLHF
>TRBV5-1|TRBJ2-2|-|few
TGCGCCAGCAGCCTCGGACTGAACACCGGGGAGCTGTTTTTT
CASSLGLNTGELFF
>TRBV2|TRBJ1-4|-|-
TGTGCCAGTATCCCGACGGAGGAGGAAAAACTGTTTTTT
CASIPTEEEKLFF
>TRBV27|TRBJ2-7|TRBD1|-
TGTGCCAGCAGCGTACAGGGGGCGGGCGAGCAGTACTTC
CASSVQGAGEQYF
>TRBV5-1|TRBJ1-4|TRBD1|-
TGCGCCAGCAGCTGGGGAACAGGGGCCACTAATGAAAAACTGTTTTTT
CASSWGTGATNEKLFF
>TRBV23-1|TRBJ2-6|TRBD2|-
TGCGCCAGCATGTCCGGGAGGGTATTCGGACAGACTGAAGGCAACGTCCTGACTTTC
CASMSGRVFGQTEGNVLTF
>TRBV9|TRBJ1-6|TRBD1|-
TGTGCCAGCAGCCCTATGGACAGGAGCTCGTCACCCCTCCACTTT
CASSPMDRSSSPLHF